Included here is one T cell receptor beta chain sequence, with context. CDR1 is MNHEY and CDR2 is SVGAGI in the germline V gene. CDR3 length: 14 amino acids. V was pared by 5 bases and J by 0 bases, with 8 bases between. Repertoires were generated with immunoSEQ multiplex PCR, while TCRdb's copy carries only in-frame clones and drops some. Here the sample spans around 340,000 clones, about 92% being singletons. The sample comes from a study of blood T cell repertoires in COVID-19. This chain links TRBV6-5 with TRBJ1-3, with TRBD1 as a possible D gene (6 bases). The source material was peripheral blood. This TCR came from a woman aged 55-70 years with COVID-19, enrolled during active disease. CDR3 region: CASSPGVSGNTIYF. DNA of the CDR3: TGTGCCAGCAGTCCAGGGGTCTCTGGAAACACCATATATTTT.